The entry below gives a single T cell receptor (beta chain) sequence along with its context. In the original workflow: Nucleated cell number was recorded as an estimate derived from reference gene primer amplification. Here immunoSEQ multiplex PCR was the method, and the copy in TCRdb shows in-frame clones only, minus some. V and J calls and clone size are copied from that table; D and trimming were computed from the DNA. In the table there are about 170,000 clones, approximately 91% of which are singletons. This entry belongs to a study of blood T cell repertoires in COVID-19. Background on the study: The origin of the acute and convalescent COVID-19 samples was the United States, Italy and Spain. Sources were T cells, B-cell-depleted T cells, or PBMCs; the material itself was cDNA or gDNA.

Seattle patients were enrolled during active infection and followed longitudinally. The sample taken for sequencing was peripheral blood. The TCR was taken from a man between 18 and 35 years old with COVID-19, enrolled during active disease.

This CDR3 is CASSYGGRVYDEQYF. The DNA of the CDR3 is TGTGCCAGCAGTTACGGGGGGAGGGTCTACGACGAGCAGTACTTC. V and J are TRBV6-5 and TRBJ2-7; 7 nucleotides agree with TRBD2. V gave up 2 bases and J gave up 5 bases; unmatched junction bases: 9. Germline V gene sequence: CDR1 MNHEY, CDR2 SVGAGI. This CDR3 is built from 15 residues.